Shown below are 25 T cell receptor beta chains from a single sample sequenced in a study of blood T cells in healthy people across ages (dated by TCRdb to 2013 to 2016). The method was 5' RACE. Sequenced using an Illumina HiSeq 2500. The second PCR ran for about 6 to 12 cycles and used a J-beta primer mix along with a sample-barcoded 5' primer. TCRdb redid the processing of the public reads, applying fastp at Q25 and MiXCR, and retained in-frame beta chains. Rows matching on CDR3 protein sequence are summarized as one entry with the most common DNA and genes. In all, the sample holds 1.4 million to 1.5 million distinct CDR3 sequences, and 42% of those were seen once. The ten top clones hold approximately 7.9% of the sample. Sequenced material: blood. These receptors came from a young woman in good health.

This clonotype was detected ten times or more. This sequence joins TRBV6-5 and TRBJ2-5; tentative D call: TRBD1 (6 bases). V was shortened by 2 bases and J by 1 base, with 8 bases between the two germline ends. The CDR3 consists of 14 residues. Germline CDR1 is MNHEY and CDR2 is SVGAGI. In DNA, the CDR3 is TGTGCCAGCAGTTACAGGGGGTTCCAAGAGACCCAGTACTTC. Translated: CASSYRGFQETQYF.

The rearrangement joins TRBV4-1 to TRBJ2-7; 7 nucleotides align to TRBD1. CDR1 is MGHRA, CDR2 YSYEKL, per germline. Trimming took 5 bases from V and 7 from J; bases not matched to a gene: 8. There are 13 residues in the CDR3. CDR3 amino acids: CASSYDGQAEQYF. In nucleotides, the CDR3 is TGCGCCAGCAGCTACGACGGACAGGCGGAGCAGTACTTC.

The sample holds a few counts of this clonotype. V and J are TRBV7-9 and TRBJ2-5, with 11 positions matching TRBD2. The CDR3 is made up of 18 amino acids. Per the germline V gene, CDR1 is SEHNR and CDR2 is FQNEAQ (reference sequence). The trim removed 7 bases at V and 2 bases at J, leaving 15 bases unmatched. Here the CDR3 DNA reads TGTGCCAGCAAGGTCGGCCGGGTACGACTAGCGGGGCAAGAGACCCAGTACTTC. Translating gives CASKVGRVRLAGQETQYF.

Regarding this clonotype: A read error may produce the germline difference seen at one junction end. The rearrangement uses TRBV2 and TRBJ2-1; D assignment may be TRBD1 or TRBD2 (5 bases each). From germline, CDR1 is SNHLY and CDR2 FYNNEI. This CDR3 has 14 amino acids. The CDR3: CASSPHGAHNAQFF. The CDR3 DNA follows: TGTGCCAGCAGCCCCCACGGGGCCCACAATGCGCAGTTCTTC.

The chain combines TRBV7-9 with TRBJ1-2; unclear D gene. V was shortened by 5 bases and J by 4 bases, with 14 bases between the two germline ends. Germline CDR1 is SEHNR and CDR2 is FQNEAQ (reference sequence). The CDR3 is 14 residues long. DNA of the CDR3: TGTGCCAGCAGCCCTAATGGTCAGGCCTATGGCTACACCTTC. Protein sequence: CASSPNGQAYGYTF.

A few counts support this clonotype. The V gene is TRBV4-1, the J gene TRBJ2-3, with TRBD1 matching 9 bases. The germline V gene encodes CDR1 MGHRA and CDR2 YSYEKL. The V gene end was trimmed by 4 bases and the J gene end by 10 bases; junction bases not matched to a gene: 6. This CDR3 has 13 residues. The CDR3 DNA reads TGCGCCAGCAGCCTTGCTCGGACAGGGGCGCAGTATTTT. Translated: CASSLARTGAQYF.

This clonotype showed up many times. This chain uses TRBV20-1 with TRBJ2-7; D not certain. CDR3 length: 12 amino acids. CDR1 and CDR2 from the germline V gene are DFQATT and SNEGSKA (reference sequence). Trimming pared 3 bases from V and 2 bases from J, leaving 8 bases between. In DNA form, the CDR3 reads TGCAGTGCTAGGAGAGGCACCTACGAGCAGTACTTC. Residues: CSARRGTYEQYF.

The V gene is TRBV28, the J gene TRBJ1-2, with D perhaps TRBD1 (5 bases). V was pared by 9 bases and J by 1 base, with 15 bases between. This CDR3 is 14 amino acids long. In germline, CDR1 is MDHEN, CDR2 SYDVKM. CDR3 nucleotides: TGTGCCAGTATTCGGGGACGGAGTAACTATGGCTACACCTTC. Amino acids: CASIRGRSNYGYTF.

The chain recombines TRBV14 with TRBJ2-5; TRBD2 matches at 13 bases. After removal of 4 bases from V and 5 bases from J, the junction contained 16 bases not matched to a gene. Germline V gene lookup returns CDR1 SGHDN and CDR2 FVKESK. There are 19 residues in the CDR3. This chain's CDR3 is CASSRQFGTSGVFGETQYF. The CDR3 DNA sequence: TGTGCCAGCAGCCGGCAATTCGGGACTAGCGGGGTCTTCGGGGAGACCCAGTACTTC.

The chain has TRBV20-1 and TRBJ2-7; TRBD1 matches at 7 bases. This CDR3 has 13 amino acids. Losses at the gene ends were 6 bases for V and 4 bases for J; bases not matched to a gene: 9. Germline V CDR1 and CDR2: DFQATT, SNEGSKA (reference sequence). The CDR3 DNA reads TGCAGTGCGAGAAGCCAACAGGGGTACGAGCAGTACTTC. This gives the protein CSARSQQGYEQYF.

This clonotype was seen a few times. The CDR3 loop is CASSFTKTSGSLNEQFF. CDR3 DNA sequence: TGTGCCAGCAGCTTTACCAAGACTAGCGGGAGTCTGAATGAGCAGTTCTTC. The chain recombines TRBV7-2 with TRBJ2-1, with 12 bases that match TRBD2. The CDR3 spans 17 residues. The V gene's germline CDR1 is SGHTA and CDR2 FQGNSA. Trimming at V came to 3 bases and at J to 7 bases, leaving 10 bases not matched to a gene. The variable domain in full, with the rest retrieved from reference TRBV7-2 and TRBJ2-1, is GAGVSQSPSNKVTEKGKDVELRCDPISGHTALYWYRQSLGQGLEFLIYFQGNSAPDKSGLPSDRFSAERTGGSVSTLTIQRTQQEDSAVYLCASSFTKTSGSLNEQFFGPGTRLTVL.

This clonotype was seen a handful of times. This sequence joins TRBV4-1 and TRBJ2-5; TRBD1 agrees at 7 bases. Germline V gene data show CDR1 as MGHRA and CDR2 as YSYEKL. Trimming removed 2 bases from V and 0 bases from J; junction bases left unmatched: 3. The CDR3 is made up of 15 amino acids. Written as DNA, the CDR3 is TGCGCCAGCAGCCAAACCGGGACAGACCAAGAGACCCAGTACTTC. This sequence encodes CASSQTGTDQETQYF.

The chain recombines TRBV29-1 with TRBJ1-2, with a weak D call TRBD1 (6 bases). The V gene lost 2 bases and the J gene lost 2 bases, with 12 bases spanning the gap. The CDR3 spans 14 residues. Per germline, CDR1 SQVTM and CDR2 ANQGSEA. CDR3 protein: CSVEKGGPNYGYTF. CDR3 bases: TGCAGCGTTGAAAAGGGGGGACCGAACTATGGCTACACCTTC.

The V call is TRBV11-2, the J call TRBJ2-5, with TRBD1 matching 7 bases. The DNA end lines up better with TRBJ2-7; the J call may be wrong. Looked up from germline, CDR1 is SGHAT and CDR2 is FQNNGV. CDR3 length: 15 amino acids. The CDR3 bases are TGTGCCAGCAGCTCCCGACAGGGTAAAGCCTACGAGCAGTACTTC. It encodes CASSSRQGKAYEQYF.

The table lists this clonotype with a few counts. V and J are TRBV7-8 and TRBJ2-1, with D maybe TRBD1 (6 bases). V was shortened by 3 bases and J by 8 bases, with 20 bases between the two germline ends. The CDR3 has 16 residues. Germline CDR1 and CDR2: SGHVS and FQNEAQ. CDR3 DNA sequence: TGTGCCAGCAGCTTCCCGGACAGAGGGGCGTTGGATGAGCAGTTCTTC. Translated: CASSFPDRGALDEQFF.

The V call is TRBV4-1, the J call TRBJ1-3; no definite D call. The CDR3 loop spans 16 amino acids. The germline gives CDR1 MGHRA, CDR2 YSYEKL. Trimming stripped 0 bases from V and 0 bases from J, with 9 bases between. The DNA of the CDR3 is TGCGCCAGCAGCCAAGATCTAGGACTCTCTGGAAACACCATATATTTT. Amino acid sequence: CASSQDLGLSGNTIYF.

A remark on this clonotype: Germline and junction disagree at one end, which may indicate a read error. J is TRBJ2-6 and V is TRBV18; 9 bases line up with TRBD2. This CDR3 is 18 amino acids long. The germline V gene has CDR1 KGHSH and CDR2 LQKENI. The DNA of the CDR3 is TGTGCCAACTCACGAAGCAGCGGGGGGACCTCTGGGGCCAACGTCCTGACTTTC. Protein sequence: CANSRSSGGTSGANVLTF.

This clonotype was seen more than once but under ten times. The CDR3 here is CSARSIAGGHTDTQYF. CDR3 sequence (DNA): TGCAGTGCTAGGTCCATAGCGGGGGGCCACACAGATACGCAGTATTTT. J is TRBJ2-3 and V is TRBV20-1, with TRBD2 matching 10 bases. Germline lookup yields CDR1 DFQATT and CDR2 SNEGSKA (reference sequence). The V segment lost 3 bases and the J segment 2 bases; nucleotides outside the gene matches: 8. The CDR3 runs to 16 residues.

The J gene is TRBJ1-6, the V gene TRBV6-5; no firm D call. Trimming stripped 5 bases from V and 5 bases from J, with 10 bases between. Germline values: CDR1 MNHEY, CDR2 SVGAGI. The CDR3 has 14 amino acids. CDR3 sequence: CASSDWQNNSPLHF. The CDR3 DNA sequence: TGTGCCAGCAGTGACTGGCAGAATAATTCACCCCTCCACTTT.

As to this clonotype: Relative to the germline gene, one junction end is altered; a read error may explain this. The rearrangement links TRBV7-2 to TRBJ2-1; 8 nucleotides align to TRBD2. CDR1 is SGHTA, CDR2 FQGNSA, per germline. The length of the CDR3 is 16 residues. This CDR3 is CAGSLAGSGNYNEQFF. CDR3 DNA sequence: TGTGCCGGCAGCTTAGCCGGTAGCGGGAACTACAATGAGCAGTTCTTC.

In DNA, the CDR3 is TGTGCCAGCAGTTTGGCGAGGGGTGCCGGTTACGAGCAGTACTTC. Residues: CASSLARGAGYEQYF. The chain recombines TRBV28 with TRBJ2-7, with D tentatively TRBD1 or TRBD2 (5 bases each). This CDR3 spans 15 amino acids. V lost 3 bases and J 4 bases, leaving 16 bases between the germline ends. CDR1 is MDHEN, CDR2 SYDVKM, per germline.

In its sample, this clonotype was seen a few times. CDR3 DNA: TGTGCCAGCCGAATAGCGGGGGCCTCGATTGGAGAGCAGTACTTC. It encodes CASRIAGASIGEQYF. The chain employs TRBV27 and TRBJ2-5; TRBD2 matches 9 bases. There are 15 residues in the CDR3. Germline loops: CDR1 MNHEY, CDR2 SMNVEV (reference sequence). Germline trimming cut 8 bases from V and 11 bases from J; bases unmatched to any gene: 18.

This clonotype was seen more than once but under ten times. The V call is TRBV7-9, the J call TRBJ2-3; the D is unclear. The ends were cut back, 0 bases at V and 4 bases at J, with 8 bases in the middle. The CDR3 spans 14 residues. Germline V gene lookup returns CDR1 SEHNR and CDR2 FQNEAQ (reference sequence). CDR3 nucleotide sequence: TGTGCCAGCAGCTTAGCGTACTCGTCAGATACGCAGTATTTT. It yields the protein CASSLAYSSDTQYF.

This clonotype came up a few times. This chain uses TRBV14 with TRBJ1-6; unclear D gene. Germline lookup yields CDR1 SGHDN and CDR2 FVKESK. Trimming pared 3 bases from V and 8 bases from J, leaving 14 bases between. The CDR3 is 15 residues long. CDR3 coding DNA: TGTGCCAGCAGCCAGGCGGCAGCTTATTATTCACCCCTCCACTTT. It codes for CASSQAAAYYSPLHF.

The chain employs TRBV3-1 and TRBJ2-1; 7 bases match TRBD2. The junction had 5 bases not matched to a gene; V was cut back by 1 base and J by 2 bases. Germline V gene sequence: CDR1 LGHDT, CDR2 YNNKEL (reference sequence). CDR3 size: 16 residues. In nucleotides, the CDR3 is TGTGCCAGCAGCCAAGTCGCGGGGGTAACCTACAATGAGCAGTTCTTC. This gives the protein CASSQVAGVTYNEQFF.